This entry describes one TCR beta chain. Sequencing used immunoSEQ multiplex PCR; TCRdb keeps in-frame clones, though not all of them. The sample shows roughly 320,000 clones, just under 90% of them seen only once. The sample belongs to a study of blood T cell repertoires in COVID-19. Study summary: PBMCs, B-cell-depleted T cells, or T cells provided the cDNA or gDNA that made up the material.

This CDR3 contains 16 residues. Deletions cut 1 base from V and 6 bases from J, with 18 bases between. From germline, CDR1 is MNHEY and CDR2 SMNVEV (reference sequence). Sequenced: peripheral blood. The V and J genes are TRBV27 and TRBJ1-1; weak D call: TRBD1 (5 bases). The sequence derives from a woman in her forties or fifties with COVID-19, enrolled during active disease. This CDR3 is CASSLYAQGGRAEAFF. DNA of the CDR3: TGTGCCAGCAGTTTATACGCCCAGGGAGGGAGGGCTGAAGCTTTCTTT.